This record concerns one T cell receptor beta chain sequence. This CDR3 has 17 amino acids. Germline CDR1 reads LGHDT; CDR2 reads YNNKEL (reference sequence). The V and J ends lost 5 bases and 7 bases, in that order; junction bases with no gene match: 14. The sample comes from a study of blood T cell repertoires in COVID-19. The wider study: Specimens from acute and convalescent COVID-19 originated in the United States, Italy and Spain. Sources were T cells, B-cell-depleted T cells, or PBMCs; the material itself was cDNA or gDNA.

In the study's own analysis: Scientists estimated how many nucleated cells there were by amplifying reference gene primers. Profiling relied on immunoSEQ multiplex PCR, and the TCRdb table lists in-frame clones only, not all of them. V and J calls and clone size are as listed in that table; D and trimming were resolved from the DNA. The table lists under 45,000 clones, about 85% of them singletons. V is TRBV3-1 (or the pseudogene TRBV3-2) and J is TRBJ2-1, with 10 bases identical to TRBD2. This TCR was recovered from a man aged 50 to 59 with active COVID-19. Sequences were obtained from peripheral blood. CDR3 protein: CASSGGLAGVFDNEQFF. The CDR3 DNA reads as TGTGCCAGCAGCGGGGGGCTAGCGGGAGTCTTTGATAATGAGCAGTTCTTC.